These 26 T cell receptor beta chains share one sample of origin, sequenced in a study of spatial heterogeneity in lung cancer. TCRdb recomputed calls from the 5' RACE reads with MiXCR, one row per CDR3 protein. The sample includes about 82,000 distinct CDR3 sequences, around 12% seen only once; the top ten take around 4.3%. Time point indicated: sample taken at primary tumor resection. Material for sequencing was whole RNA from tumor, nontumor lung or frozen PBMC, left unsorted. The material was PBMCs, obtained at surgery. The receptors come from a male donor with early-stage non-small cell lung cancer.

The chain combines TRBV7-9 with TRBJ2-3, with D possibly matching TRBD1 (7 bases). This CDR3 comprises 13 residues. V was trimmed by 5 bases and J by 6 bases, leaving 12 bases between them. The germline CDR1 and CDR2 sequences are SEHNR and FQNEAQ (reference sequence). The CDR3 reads CASSPAGGDTQYF. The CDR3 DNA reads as TGTGCCAGCAGCCCAGCAGGGGGGGATACGCAGTATTTT.

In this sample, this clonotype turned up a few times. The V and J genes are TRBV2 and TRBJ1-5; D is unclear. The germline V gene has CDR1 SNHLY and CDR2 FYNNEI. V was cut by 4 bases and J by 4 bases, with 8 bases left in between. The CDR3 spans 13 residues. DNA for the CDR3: TGTGCCAGCAGTGCCGACTCGAATCAGCCCCAGCATTTT. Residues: CASSADSNQPQHF.

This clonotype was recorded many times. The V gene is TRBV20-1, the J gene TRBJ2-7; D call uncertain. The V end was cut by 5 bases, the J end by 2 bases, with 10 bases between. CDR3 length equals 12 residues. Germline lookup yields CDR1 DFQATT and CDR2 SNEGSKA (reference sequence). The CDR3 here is CSAGVGAYEQYF. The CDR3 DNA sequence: TGCAGTGCTGGTGTAGGCGCCTACGAGCAGTACTTC.

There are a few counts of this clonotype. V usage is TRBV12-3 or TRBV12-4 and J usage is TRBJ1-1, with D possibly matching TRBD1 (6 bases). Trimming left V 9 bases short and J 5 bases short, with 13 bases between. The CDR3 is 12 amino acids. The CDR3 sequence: CASTPGQTEAFF. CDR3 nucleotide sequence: TGTGCCAGTACTCCAGGACAGACTGAAGCTTTCTTT.

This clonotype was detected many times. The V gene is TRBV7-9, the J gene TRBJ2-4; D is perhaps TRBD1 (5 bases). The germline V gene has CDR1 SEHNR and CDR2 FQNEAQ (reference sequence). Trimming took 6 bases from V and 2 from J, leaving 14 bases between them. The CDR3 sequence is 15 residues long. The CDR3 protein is CASSLGGQSKNIQYF. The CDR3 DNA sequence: TGTGCCAGCAGTCTAGGCGGACAATCCAAAAACATTCAGTACTTC. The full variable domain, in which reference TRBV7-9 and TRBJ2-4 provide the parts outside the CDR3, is DTGVSQNPRHKITKRGQNVTFRCDPISEHNRLYWYRQTLGQGPEFLTYFQNEAQLEKSRLLSDRFSAERPKGSFSTLEIQRTEQGDSAMYLCASSLGGQSKNIQYFGAGTRLSVL.

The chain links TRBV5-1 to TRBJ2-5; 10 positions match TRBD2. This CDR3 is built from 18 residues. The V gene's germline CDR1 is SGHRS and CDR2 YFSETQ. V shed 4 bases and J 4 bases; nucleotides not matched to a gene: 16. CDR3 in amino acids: CASSRPSESGGARETQYF. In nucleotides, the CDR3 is TGCGCCAGCAGCCGTCCGTCGGAAAGCGGGGGGGCCCGAGAGACCCAGTACTTC. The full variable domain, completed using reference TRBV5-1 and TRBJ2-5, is KAGVTQTPRYLIKTRGQQVTLSCSPISGHRSVSWYQQTPGQGLQFLFEYFSETQRNKGNFPGRFSGRQFSNSRSEMNVSTLELGDSALYLCASSRPSESGGARETQYFGPGTRLLVL.

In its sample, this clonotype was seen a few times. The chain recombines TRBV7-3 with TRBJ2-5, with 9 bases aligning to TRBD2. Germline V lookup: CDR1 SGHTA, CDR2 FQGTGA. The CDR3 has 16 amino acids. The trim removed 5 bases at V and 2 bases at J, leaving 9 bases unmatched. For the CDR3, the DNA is TGTGCCAGCAGCGGGGTAGCGGGAGCCGGGCAAGAGACCCAGTACTTC. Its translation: CASSGVAGAGQETQYF. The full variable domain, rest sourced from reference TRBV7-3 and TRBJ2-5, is GAGVSQTPSNKVTEKGKYVELRCDPISGHTALYWYRQSLGQGPEFLIYFQGTGAADDSGLPNDRFFAVRPEGSVSTLKIQRTERGDSAVYLCASSGVAGAGQETQYFGPGTRLLVL.

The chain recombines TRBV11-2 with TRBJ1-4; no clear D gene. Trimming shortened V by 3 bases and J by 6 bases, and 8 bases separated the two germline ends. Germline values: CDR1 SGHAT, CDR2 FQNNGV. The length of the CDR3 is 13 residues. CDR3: CASSFMVDEKLFF. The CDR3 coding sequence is TGTGCCAGCAGCTTCATGGTTGATGAAAAACTGTTTTTT.

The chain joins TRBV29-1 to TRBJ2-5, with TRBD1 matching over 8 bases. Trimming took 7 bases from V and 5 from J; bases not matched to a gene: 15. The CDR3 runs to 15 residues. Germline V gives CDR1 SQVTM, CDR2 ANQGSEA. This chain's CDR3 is CSAQPAGGLGETQYF. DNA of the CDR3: TGCAGCGCCCAGCCGGCAGGGGGCTTGGGGGAGACCCAGTACTTC.

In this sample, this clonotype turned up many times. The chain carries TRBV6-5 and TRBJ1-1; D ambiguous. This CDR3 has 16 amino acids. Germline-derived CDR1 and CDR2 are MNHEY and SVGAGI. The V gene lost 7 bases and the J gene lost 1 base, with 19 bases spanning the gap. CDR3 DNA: TGTGCCAGCAACTCCCTAGATGGACTGTCGAACACTGAAGCTTTCTTT. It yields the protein CASNSLDGLSNTEAFF.

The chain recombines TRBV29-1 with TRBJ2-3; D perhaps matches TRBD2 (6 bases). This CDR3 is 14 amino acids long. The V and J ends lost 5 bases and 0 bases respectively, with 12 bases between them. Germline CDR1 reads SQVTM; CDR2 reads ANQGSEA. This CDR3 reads CSVSAGYSTDTQYF. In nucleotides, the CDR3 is TGCAGCGTTAGCGCGGGGTACAGCACAGATACGCAGTATTTT.

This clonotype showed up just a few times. The CDR3 region is CSVGEETQYF. As DNA, the CDR3 is TGCAGCGTGGGGGAAGAGACCCAGTACTTC. The chain recombines TRBV29-1 with TRBJ2-5; D assignment may be TRBD1 or TRBD2 (5 bases each). The V gene lost 6 bases and the J gene lost 3 bases, with 5 bases spanning the gap. This CDR3 is 10 amino acids long. Germline V CDR1 and CDR2: SQVTM, ANQGSEA.

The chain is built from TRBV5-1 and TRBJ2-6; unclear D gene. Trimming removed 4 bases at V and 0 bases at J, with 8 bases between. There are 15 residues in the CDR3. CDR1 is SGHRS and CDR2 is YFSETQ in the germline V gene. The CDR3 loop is CASSVGNSGANVLTF. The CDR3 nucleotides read TGCGCCAGCAGCGTGGGGAACTCTGGGGCCAACGTCCTGACTTTC.

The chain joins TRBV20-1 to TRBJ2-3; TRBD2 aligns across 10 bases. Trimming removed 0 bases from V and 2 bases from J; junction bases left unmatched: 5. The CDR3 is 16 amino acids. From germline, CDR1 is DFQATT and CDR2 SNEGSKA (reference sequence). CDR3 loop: CSARDRLAGNTDTQYF. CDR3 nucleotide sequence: TGCAGTGCTAGAGATAGACTAGCGGGCAACACAGATACGCAGTATTTT.

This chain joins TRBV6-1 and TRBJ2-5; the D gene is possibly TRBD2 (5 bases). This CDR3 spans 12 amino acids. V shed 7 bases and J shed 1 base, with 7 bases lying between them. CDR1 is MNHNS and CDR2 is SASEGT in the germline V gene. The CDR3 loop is CASTGVQETQYF. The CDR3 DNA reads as TGTGCCAGCACCGGGGTCCAAGAGACCCAGTACTTC.

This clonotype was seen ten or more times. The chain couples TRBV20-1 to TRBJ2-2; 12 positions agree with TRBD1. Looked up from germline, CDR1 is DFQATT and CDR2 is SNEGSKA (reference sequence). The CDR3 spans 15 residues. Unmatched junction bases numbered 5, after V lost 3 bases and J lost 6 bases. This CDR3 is CSASRDRGLAGELFF. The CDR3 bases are TGCAGTGCTAGCCGGGACAGGGGGCTCGCCGGGGAGCTGTTTTTT.

The CDR3: CASSPFGGEKDTQYF. DNA of the CDR3: TGCGCCAGCAGCCCTTTCGGAGGGGAGAAAGATACGCAGTATTTT. V gene TRBV5-1 combines with J gene TRBJ2-3; D is perhaps TRBD2 (6 bases). Germline V gene sequence: CDR1 SGHRS, CDR2 YFSETQ. The CDR3 extends over 15 amino acids. Deletions cut 4 bases from V and 5 bases from J, with 17 bases between.

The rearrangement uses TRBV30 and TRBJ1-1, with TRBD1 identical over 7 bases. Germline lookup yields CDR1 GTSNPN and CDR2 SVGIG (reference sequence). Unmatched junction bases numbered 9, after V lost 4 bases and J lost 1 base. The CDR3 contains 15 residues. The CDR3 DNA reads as TGTGCCTGGACTAGGGACAGCCCGACGAACACTGAAGCTTTCTTT. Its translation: CAWTRDSPTNTEAFF.

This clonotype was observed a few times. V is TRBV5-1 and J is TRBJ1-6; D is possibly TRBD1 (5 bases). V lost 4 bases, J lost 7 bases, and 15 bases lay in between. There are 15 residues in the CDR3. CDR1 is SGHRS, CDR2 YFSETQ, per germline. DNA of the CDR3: TGCGCCAGCAGCCTCGCCCAGGGTGGGAATTCACCCCTCCACTTT. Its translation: CASSLAQGGNSPLHF.

CDR3 protein: CASSPGRGLSGANVLTF. The CDR3 coding sequence is TGTGCCAGCAGTCCGGGACGAGGACTCTCTGGGGCCAACGTCCTGACTTTC. V is TRBV12-3 or TRBV12-4 and J is TRBJ2-6, with D tentatively TRBD1 or TRBD2 (5 bases each). V lost 5 bases, J lost 0 bases, and 14 bases lay in between. There are 17 residues in the CDR3.

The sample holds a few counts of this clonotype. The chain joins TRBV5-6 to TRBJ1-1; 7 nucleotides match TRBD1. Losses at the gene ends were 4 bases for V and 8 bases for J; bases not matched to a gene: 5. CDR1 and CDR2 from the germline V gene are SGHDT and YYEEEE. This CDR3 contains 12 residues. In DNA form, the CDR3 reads TGTGCCAGCAGCCGTACAGGGGTCGAAGCTTTCTTT. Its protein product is CASSRTGVEAFF.

The CDR3 nucleotides read TGTGCCTGGACCCCGGGAGGGGCAATCAATCAGCCCCAGCATTTT. Its protein product is CAWTPGGAINQPQHF. The V call is TRBV30, the J call TRBJ1-5; D might be TRBD1 (5 bases). The CDR3 loop spans 15 amino acids. The V gene's germline CDR1 is GTSNPN and CDR2 SVGIG (reference sequence). V was cut by 4 bases and J by 3 bases, with 16 bases left in between.

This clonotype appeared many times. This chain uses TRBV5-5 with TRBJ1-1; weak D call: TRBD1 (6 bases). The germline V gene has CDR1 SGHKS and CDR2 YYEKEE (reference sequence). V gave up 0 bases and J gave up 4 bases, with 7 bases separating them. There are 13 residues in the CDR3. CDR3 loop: CASSLAQGTEAFF. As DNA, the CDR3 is TGTGCCAGCAGCTTGGCACAGGGCACTGAAGCTTTCTTT.

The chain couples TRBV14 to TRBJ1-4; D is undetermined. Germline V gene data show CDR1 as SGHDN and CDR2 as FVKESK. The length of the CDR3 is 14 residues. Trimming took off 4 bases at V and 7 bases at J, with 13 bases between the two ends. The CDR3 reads CASSPPGWGEKLFF. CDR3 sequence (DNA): TGTGCCAGCAGCCCCCCGGGGTGGGGTGAAAAACTGTTTTTT.

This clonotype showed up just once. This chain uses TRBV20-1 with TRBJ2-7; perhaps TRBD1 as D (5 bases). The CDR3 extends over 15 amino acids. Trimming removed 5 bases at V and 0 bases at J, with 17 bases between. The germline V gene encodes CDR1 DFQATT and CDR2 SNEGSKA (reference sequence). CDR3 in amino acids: CSASKGLSSSYEQYF. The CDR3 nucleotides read TGCAGTGCTTCAAAGGGGCTATCGAGCTCCTACGAGCAGTACTTC.

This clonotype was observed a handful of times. The CDR3 nucleotides read TGTGCCAGCAGCTTAACGCCGGGACGTCAAGAGACCCAGTACTTC. Its translation is CASSLTPGRQETQYF. The rearrangement joins TRBV7-3 to TRBJ2-5; D possibly matches TRBD1 or TRBD2 (5 bases each). With 0 bases removed from V and 2 bases from J, the gap between germline ends came to 10 bases. Per germline, CDR1 SGHTA and CDR2 FQGTGA. This CDR3 region has 15 residues.